One and the same sample provided the 20 T cell receptor beta chains below, sequenced in a study of Ad26.COV2.S vaccination and SARS-CoV-2 variants. The protocol was immunoSEQ multiplex PCR, while the TCRdb copy is restricted to in-frame clones and leaves out a portion. Of about 460,000 clones listed, roughly 87% were seen once; the top ten hold around 1.8%. Treatment given: roughly 19 received Ad26.COV2.S at low or high dose, single or two shots; about five received placebo; per-sample allocation not given. Collection of the samples took place on day 63 after the first injection of vaccine or placebo. The specimen comprised peripheral blood, sampled in a trial of Ad26.COV2.S vaccine versus placebo. Receptor source: a person aged 18 to 59 who received the Ad26.COV2.S COVID-19 vaccine or a placebo.

The rearrangement uses TRBV27 and TRBJ2-1; unclear D gene. CDR3 length: 14 amino acids. Germline V gives CDR1 MNHEY, CDR2 SMNVEV (reference sequence). Trimming removed 2 bases at V and 9 bases at J, with 14 bases between. CDR3 in DNA: TGTGCCAGCAGTTTACCCGACGCACAGCGTGAGCAGTTCTTC. Residues: CASSLPDAQREQFF.

Turning to this clone: The sample contains more than one DNA sequence encoding this CDR3. The V gene is TRBV5-4, the J gene TRBJ2-3; no clear D gene. V gave up 3 bases and J gave up 3 bases, with 2 bases separating them. Germline CDR1 reads SGHNT; CDR2 reads YYREEE (reference sequence). CDR3 length: 11 amino acids. The CDR3 spells CASSSTDTQYF. As DNA, the CDR3 is TGTGCCAGCAGCTCAACAGATACGCAGTATTTT.

DNA of the CDR3: TGTGCCAGCAGTTACTGGGGTTTGAACACCGGGGAGCTGTTTTTT. Translation gives CASSYWGLNTGELFF. The chain recombines TRBV6-6 with TRBJ2-2; no definite D call. Trimming took off 1 base at V and 1 base at J, with 7 bases between the two ends. The CDR3 contains 15 residues. Germline CDR1 MNHNY, CDR2 SVGAGI (reference sequence).

In regard to this clone: Sequence at one end of the junction differs from germline and may be a read error. J is TRBJ2-5 and V is TRBV6-4; 8 bases map to TRBD2. Germline CDR1 reads MRHNA; CDR2 reads SNTAGT. CDR3 length: 14 amino acids. CDR3 sequence: CARSVPGGRETQYF. CDR3 coding DNA: TGTGCCAGAAGTGTGCCGGGGGGGCGGGAGACCCAGTACTTC.

This clone is a singleton in its sample. One end of the junction varies from germline; a read error may be responsible. The chain recombines TRBV6-1 with TRBJ2-5; D gene ambiguous. Germline V gene lookup returns CDR1 MNHNS and CDR2 SASEGT. This CDR3 is 13 amino acids long. CDR3 in amino acids: CASSDTNHETQYF. In nucleotides, the CDR3 is TGTGCCAGCAGTGATACGAACCATGAGACCCAGTACTTC.

The rearrangement links TRBV28 to TRBJ2-3; D remains ambiguous. The CDR3 length is 14 residues. The V end lost 8 bases, the J end lost 6 bases, and 18 bases lay between the germline ends. Germline loops: CDR1 MDHEN, CDR2 SYDVKM. The CDR3 region has the DNA TGTGCCAGCTCCCTTCGACCGGCCAGGGATACGCAGTATTTT. This sequence encodes CASSLRPARDTQYF.

CDR3 in DNA: TGTGCCAGCAGCGGGGCCGGGGAGCAGTACTTC. It encodes CASSGAGEQYF. The chain has TRBV13 and TRBJ2-7, with TRBD1 as a possible D gene (5 bases). Germline assignment: CDR1 PRHDT and CDR2 FYEKMQ (reference sequence). V lost 5 bases and J 7 bases, leaving 9 bases between the germline ends. This CDR3 comprises 11 residues.

The chain recombines TRBV3-1 (or the pseudogene TRBV3-2) with TRBJ1-3, with D perhaps TRBD1 (5 bases). The germline V gene has CDR1 LGHDT and CDR2 YNNKEL (reference sequence). The V and J ends lost 2 bases and 8 bases respectively, with 13 bases between them. CDR3 length: 14 residues. The CDR3 nucleotides are TGTGCCAGCAGCCAACCCCCTCAAGGGGACACCATATATTTT. This sequence encodes CASSQPPQGDTIYF.

The chain joins TRBV6-5 to TRBJ2-6; D not resolved. Looked up from germline, CDR1 is MNHEY and CDR2 is SVGAGI. Trimming left V 2 bases short and J 6 bases short, with 8 bases between. The CDR3 contains 14 residues. DNA for the CDR3: TGTGCCAGCAGTTACGTCACTACGGCCAACGTCCTGACTTTC. It specifies CASSYVTTANVLTF.

The V gene is TRBV7-2, the J gene TRBJ2-4; 7 bases match TRBD2. The CDR3 covers 16 residues. The germline gives CDR1 SGHTA, CDR2 FQGNSA. Trimming removed 4 bases from V and 0 bases from J; junction bases left unmatched: 6. In nucleotides, the CDR3 is TGTGCCAGCAGCTCCAATCCGGGGGGAGCCAAAAACATTCAGTACTTC. Encoded protein: CASSSNPGGAKNIQYF. Full variable domain (rest looked up from reference TRBV7-2 and TRBJ2-4): GAGVSQSPSNKVTEKGKDVELRCDPISGHTALYWYRQSLGQGLEFLIYFQGNSAPDKSGLPSDRFSAERTGGSVSTLTIQRTQQEDSAVYLCASSSNPGGAKNIQYFGAGTRLSVL.

The chain is built from TRBV5-1 and TRBJ1-3; D is uncertain. This CDR3 has 15 residues. Germline assignment: CDR1 SGHRS and CDR2 YFSETQ. V shed 1 base and J shed 4 bases, with 12 bases lying between them. The CDR3 is CASSLSVSNGNTIYF. Written as DNA, the CDR3 is TGCGCCAGCAGCTTGTCCGTGAGCAACGGAAACACCATATATTTT.

The rearrangement joins TRBV18 to TRBJ2-2, with D possibly matching TRBD1 (5 bases). CDR1 is KGHSH and CDR2 is LQKENI in the germline V gene. The V and J ends lost 8 bases and 1 base respectively, with 14 bases between them. CDR3 length: 15 residues. The CDR3 loop is CASPGREGNTGELFF. CDR3 nucleotide sequence: TGTGCCAGCCCAGGCAGGGAAGGGAACACCGGGGAGCTGTTTTTT. The whole variable domain, filled in from reference TRBV18 and TRBJ2-2, reads NAGVMQNPRHLVRRRGQEARLRCSPMKGHSHVYWYRQLPEEGLKFMVYLQKENIIDESGMPKERFSAEFPKEGPSILRIQQVVRGDSAAYFCASPGREGNTGELFFGEGSRLTVL.

This clone has just one count. The chain links TRBV6-5 to TRBJ1-5, with D hard to call. Germline V gives CDR1 MNHEY, CDR2 SVGAGI. The V end was cut by 6 bases, the J end by 3 bases, with 12 bases between. The CDR3 contains 14 residues. CDR3 DNA: TGTGCCAGCAGCGACACAGCCTTCAATCAGCCCCAGCATTTT. It is translated as CASSDTAFNQPQHF.

The chain uses TRBV7-2 and TRBJ1-1; a possible D gene is TRBD1 (6 bases). Germline-derived CDR1 and CDR2 are SGHTA and FQGNSA. V lost 1 base and J lost 5, with 11 bases in between. This CDR3 has 14 amino acids. The CDR3 region has the DNA TGTGCCAGCAGCTTAGGGACAGTCGTGACTGAAGCTTTCTTT. This encodes CASSLGTVVTEAFF.

The chain combines TRBV5-5 with TRBJ1-6; TRBD1 is a possible D gene (5 bases). This CDR3 has 15 amino acids. The ends were cut back, 2 bases at V and 8 bases at J, with 14 bases in the middle. Germline CDR1 is SGHKS and CDR2 is YYEKEE (reference sequence). The CDR3 DNA reads as TGTGCCAGCAGCTTAGGACCAGGGATGTATTCACCCCTCCACTTT. Translated, it gives CASSLGPGMYSPLHF.

The chain uses TRBV19 and TRBJ2-6; D gene uncertain. V gave up 4 bases and J gave up 0 bases, with 7 bases separating them. The CDR3 is made up of 15 amino acids. Germline assignment: CDR1 LNHDA and CDR2 SQIVND (reference sequence). The CDR3 loop reads CASSKESSGANVLTF. The CDR3 DNA sequence: TGTGCCAGTAGTAAGGAATCCTCTGGGGCCAACGTCCTGACTTTC.

This chain links TRBV6-5 with TRBJ2-2; D is perhaps TRBD1 (5 bases). Germline values: CDR1 MNHEY, CDR2 SVGAGI. V lost 6 bases, J lost 4 bases, and 15 bases lay in between. This CDR3 contains 15 residues. The CDR3 here is CASRRQRTGTGELFF. The CDR3 nucleotides read TGTGCCAGCAGACGACAGCGAACGGGCACCGGGGAGCTGTTTTTT.

The rearrangement links TRBV11-2 to TRBJ2-1, with 7 nucleotides matching TRBD1. Per the germline V gene, CDR1 is SGHAT and CDR2 is FQNNGV. V lost 5 bases, J lost 5 bases, and 9 bases stayed unmatched. The CDR3 loop spans 15 amino acids. CDR3 coding DNA: TGTGCCAGCAGCACCTTACAGGGGAGAAACAATGAGCAGTTCTTC. Amino acids: CASSTLQGRNNEQFF. Based on the CDR3 plus reference TRBV11-2 and TRBJ2-1, the full variable domain is EAGVAQSPRYKIIEKRQSVAFWCNPISGHATLYWYQQILGQGPKLLIQFQNNGVVDDSQLPKDRFSAERLKGVDSTLKIQPAKLEDSAVYLCASSTLQGRNNEQFFGPGTRLTVL.

The chain has TRBV15 and TRBJ2-1; TRBD2 is a possible D gene (5 bases). Looked up from germline, CDR1 is LNHNV and CDR2 is YYDKDF (reference sequence). The CDR3 runs to 18 residues. V shed 5 bases and J shed 4 bases, with 24 bases lying between them. In DNA form, the CDR3 reads TGTGCCACCAGCCGTAGTGGATTCTCGGGGAGAGGATACAATGAGCAGTTCTTC. Translating gives CATSRSGFSGRGYNEQFF.

The table lists this clone with a few counts. CDR3 coding DNA: TGTGCCAGCAGCTTATCGAGAAGGGGGAACACTGAAGCTTTCTTT. This translates into CASSLSRRGNTEAFF. The rearrangement uses TRBV7-8 and TRBJ1-1; possible D gene TRBD1, 5 bases. V gave up 2 bases and J gave up 1 base, with 11 bases separating them. This CDR3 comprises 15 residues. The germline gives CDR1 SGHVS, CDR2 FQNEAQ.